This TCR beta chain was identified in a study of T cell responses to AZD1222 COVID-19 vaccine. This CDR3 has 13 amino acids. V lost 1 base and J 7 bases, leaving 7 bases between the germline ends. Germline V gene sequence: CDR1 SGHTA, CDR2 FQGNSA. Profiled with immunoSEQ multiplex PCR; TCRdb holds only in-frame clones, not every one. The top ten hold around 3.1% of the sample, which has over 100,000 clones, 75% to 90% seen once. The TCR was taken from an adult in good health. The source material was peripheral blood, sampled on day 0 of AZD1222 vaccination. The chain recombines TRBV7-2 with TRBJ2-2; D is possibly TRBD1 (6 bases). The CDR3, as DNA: TGTGCCAGCAGCTTAGGGGGGCTCGGGGAGCTGTTTTTT. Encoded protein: CASSLGGLGELFF.